This entry concerns a single T cell receptor beta chain. Deletions cut 7 bases from V and 5 bases from J, with 12 bases between. This CDR3 is 13 amino acids long. Living in 24 US areas, the participants were between roughly 18 and 95 years of age. Cohort allocation depended upon clinical history that participants reported. The data were obtained in a study of blood T cell repertoires in COVID-19. Authors' methods: Nucleated cell counts were estimated from reference gene primer amplification. The repertoire was sequenced with immunoSEQ multiplex PCR; TCRdb's copy has only in-frame clones and lacks some. That table is the source of V, J and clone size, and D and trimming were worked out from the DNA. The sample has approximately 150,000 clones, around 85% seen once.

V is TRBV12-3 or TRBV12-4 and J is TRBJ2-1; D may be TRBD1 (6 bases). Sequenced: PBMCs or T cells enriched from blood (not recorded which). This receptor was obtained from a woman aged 40 to 49 with acute COVID-19. This CDR3 is CASTTDSNNEQFF. Here the CDR3 DNA reads TGTGCCAGCACCACGGACAGTAACAATGAGCAGTTCTTC.